This TCR beta chain emerged from a study of T-cell reconstitution after alpha-beta-depleted transplantation in children (dated by TCRdb to the mid-2010s). Some background on the complete study: Using TCR repertoire profiling, the study followed T-cell immune reconstitution in a quantitative way in children after TCRalphabeta/CD19-depleted allogeneic hematopoietic cell transplantation.

The label giving this sample's treatment or condition can be read as: allogeneic hematopoietic cell transplantation with graft depleted of TCRalphabeta T cells and CD19 B cells. Transplant recipients were children who received TCRalphabeta/CD19-depleted allogeneic hematopoietic cell grafts. Broader findings and caveats from the paper: Over subsequent months, a decline in hyperexpanded clone frequencies was noted, and after one year, T-cell counts and TCRbeta diversity were mostly ascribed to newly produced T cells. In some patients, high TCRbeta diversity at day 60 was attributed to recipient T cells and intrathymic progenitors that had survived conditioning. The apparently early alphabetaT-cell count recovery about two months after transplant was reportedly dependent on only several hundred rapidly expanded clones derived from non-depleted graft cells.

With respect to this clonotype: Its recognized antigen is unknown. Within one base of it there is no much larger clone, and no base qualities were kept.

Libraries came from PCR. Sequencing was carried out with an Illumina HiSeq 2500. Molecular barcoding was employed in the preparation of TCR libraries, with unique molecular identifiers being used to normalize TCRbeta repertoire quantification. The public reads were reanalyzed by TCRdb: fastp trimming at Q25, MiXCR alignment, in-frame beta chains only. Rows with a matching CDR3 protein are joined into one entry that keeps the most common DNA and genes. The sample data list about 1,000,000 distinct CDR3 sequences, and about 29% of these were observed just once. The ten largest account for 28% of the sample. Sample: PBMCs, mostly from graft donor cells, taken 360 days after TCRalphabeta/CD19-depleted stem cell transplant. The receptor comes from a boy under three years old who had a stem cell transplant for SCID, so the T cells may come from the graft donor.

The CDR3 protein is CASTPGQGGNTIYF. The nucleotide sequence reads as follows: TGTGCCAGCACCCCCGGACAGGGAGGAAACACCATATATTTT. The rearrangement combines TRBV12-3 or TRBV12-4 with TRBJ1-3, with 8 bases in between that match TRBD1. Trimmed from V: 7 bases; trimmed from J: 4 bases; junction bases lacking a gene match: 6. The CDR3, from cysteine to phenylalanine, totals 14 residues. The DNA shown is the 42-base CDR3, in frame from base 1.